This TCR beta chain is drawn from a study of blood T cell repertoires in COVID-19. The CDR3 is 14 residues long. Unmatched junction bases numbered 8, after V lost 6 bases and J lost 6 bases. CDR1 and CDR2 (germline): SNHLY, FYNNEI. TCRdb's copy holds only in-frame clones and misses some; the assay was immunoSEQ multiplex PCR. This sample has about 190,000 clones; about nine tenths occur once, and the top ten carry approximately 6.7%. What was sequenced was peripheral blood. The receptor was isolated from a man in his forties or fifties with acute or convalescent COVID-19. This chain connects TRBV2 to TRBJ1-2, with 9 bases matching TRBD1. CDR3 nucleotides: TGTGCCAGCAGGAGGGACAGGGAAGGGGATGGCTACACCTTC. Amino acid sequence: CASRRDREGDGYTF.